This T cell receptor (beta chain) was obtained from a study of cytomegalovirus exposure and HLA in healthy donors. General observations from the study: The majority of TCR sequences were rare, yet some public TCRs appeared in many donors. Reportedly, cytomegalovirus status was diagnosed with high sensitivity and specificity. Confirmation in vitro established that three CMV-associated chains were specific for CMV antigens.

Clones were sequenced by immunoSEQ multiplex PCR, and TCRdb holds only the in-frame ones, with some missing. This sample has some 180,000 clones; 86% occur once, and the top ten carry less than 9.5%. This clone was picked up a small number of times. Its antigen is currently unknown. Germline V lookup: CDR1 SNHLY, CDR2 FYNNEI. The CDR3 is 12 residues long. V gave up 11 bases and J gave up 3 bases, with 13 bases separating them. The receptor's source is a man aged 30-40 years in good health and CMV-seropositive. The sample comprised PBMCs. The V and J genes are TRBV2 and TRBJ1-2; D gene uncertain. DNA of the CDR3: TGTGCCGTCCCCGGGGTGTACTATGGCTACACCTTC. It specifies CAVPGVYYGYTF.